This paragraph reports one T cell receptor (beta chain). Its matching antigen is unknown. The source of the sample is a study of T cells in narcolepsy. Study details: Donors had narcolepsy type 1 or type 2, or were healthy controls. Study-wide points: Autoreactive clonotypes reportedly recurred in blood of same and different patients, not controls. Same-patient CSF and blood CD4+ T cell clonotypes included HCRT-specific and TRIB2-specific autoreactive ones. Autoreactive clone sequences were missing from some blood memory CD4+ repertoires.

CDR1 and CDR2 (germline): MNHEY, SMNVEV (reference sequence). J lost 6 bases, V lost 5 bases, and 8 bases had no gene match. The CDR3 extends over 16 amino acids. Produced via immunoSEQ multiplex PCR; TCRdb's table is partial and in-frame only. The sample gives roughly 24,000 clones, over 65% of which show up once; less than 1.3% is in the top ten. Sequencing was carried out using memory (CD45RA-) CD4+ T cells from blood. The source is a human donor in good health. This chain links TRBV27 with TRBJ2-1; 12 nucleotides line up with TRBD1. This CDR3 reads CASSELGQGARNEQFF. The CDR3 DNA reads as TGTGCCAGCAGTGAACTGGGACAGGGGGCTCGCAATGAGCAGTTCTTC.